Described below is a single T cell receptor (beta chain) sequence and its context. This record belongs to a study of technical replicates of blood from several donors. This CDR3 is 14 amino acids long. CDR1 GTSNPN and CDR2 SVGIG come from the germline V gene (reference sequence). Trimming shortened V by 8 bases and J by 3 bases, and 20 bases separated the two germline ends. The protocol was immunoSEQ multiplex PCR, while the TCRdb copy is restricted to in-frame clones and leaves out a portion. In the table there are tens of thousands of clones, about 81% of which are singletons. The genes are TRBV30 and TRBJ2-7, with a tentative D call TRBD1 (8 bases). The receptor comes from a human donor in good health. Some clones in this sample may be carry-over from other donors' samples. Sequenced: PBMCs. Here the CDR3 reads CAGGVGTGYYEQYF. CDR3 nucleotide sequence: TGTGCCGGGGGGGTCGGGACAGGTTACTACGAGCAGTACTTC.